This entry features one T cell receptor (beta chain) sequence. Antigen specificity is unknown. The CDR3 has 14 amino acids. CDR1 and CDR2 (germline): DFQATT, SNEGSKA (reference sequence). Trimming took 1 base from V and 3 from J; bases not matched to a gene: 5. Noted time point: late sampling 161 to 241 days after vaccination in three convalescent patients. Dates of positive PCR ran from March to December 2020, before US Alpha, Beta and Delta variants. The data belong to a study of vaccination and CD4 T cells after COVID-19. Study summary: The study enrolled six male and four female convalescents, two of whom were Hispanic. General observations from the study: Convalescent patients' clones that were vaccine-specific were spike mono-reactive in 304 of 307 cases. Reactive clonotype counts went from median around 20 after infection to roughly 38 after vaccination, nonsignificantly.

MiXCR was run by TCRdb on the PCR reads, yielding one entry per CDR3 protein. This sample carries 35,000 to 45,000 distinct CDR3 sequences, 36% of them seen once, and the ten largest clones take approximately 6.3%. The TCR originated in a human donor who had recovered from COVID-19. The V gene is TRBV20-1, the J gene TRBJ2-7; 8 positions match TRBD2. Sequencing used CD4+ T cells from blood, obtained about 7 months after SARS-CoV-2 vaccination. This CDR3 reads CSARGTTSGYEQYF. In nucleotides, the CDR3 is TGCAGTGCTAGAGGCACAACTAGCGGCTACGAGCAGTACTTC.